These 32 T cell receptor beta chains were sequenced from one sample in a study of blood T cell repertoires in COVID-19. Method: immunoSEQ multiplex PCR; TCRdb's copy keeps in-frame clones and lacks some. The table lists about 62,000 clones, 75% to 90% of them singletons. The sample was peripheral blood. The source of these receptors is a woman aged 80 or older with acute or convalescent COVID-19.

This clone has a handful of counts. This chain uses TRBV10-2 with TRBJ1-6; perhaps TRBD1 as D (6 bases). V was clipped by 3 bases and J by 4 bases, with 7 bases between them. CDR3 length: 14 amino acids. Germline assignment: CDR1 WSHSY and CDR2 SAAADI. In nucleotides, the CDR3 is TGCGCCAGCAGTGAACAGGGTTATAATTCACCCCTCCACTTT. Translating it yields CASSEQGYNSPLHF.

The J gene is TRBJ1-4, the V gene TRBV7-8; weak D call: TRBD1 (6 bases). Trimming removed 4 bases from V and 8 bases from J, with 20 bases in between. This CDR3 is built from 16 residues. The germline gives CDR1 SGHVS, CDR2 FQNEAQ. CDR3 DNA: TGTGCCAGCAGCTACCGTTGGGGGGGCGCAGTAGAAAAACTGTTTTTT. Translated, it gives CASSYRWGGAVEKLFF.

The CDR3 reads CASSVNLAGGETQYF. The DNA for the CDR3 is TGTGCCAGCAGTGTAAACCTAGCGGGGGGAGAGACCCAGTACTTC. The rearrangement uses TRBV2 and TRBJ2-5, with TRBD2 matching over 11 bases. Germline-derived CDR1 and CDR2 are SNHLY and FYNNEI. The CDR3 consists of 15 residues. The J segment lost 4 bases and the V segment lost 4 bases, leaving 5 bases of the junction unmatched.

In DNA, the CDR3 is TGTGCCAGCAGACCCCGGGACAGGGGCACTGAAGCTTTCTTT. Translation: CASRPRDRGTEAFF. The V gene is TRBV6-5, the J gene TRBJ1-1; TRBD1 matches at 10 bases. Trimming cost V 6 bases and J 4 bases; bases outside gene matches: 5. The V gene's germline CDR1 is MNHEY and CDR2 SVGAGI. This CDR3 has 14 amino acids.

The genes are TRBV9 and TRBJ2-2; 7 bases fit TRBD1. Trimming removed 6 bases from V and 3 bases from J; junction bases left unmatched: 11. Germline-derived CDR1 and CDR2 are SGDLS and YYNGEE. This CDR3 is 16 amino acids long. CDR3 nucleotides: TGTGCCAGCAACAGACAGGGTTTCTCGGACACCGGGGAGCTGTTTTTT. This translates into CASNRQGFSDTGELFF.

V is TRBV27 and J is TRBJ1-4; D call uncertain. CDR3 length: 17 residues. Per germline, CDR1 MNHEY and CDR2 SMNVEV (reference sequence). The V and J ends lost 6 bases and 0 bases respectively, with 17 bases between them. This CDR3 reads CASSRSVLAATNEKLFF. The CDR3 bases are TGTGCCAGCAGCCGAAGTGTTTTGGCCGCAACTAATGAAAAACTGTTTTTT.

V usage is TRBV6-5 and J usage is TRBJ2-6; a weak D match, TRBD1 (5 bases). The CDR3 is 16 residues long. The ends were cut back, 4 bases at V and 4 bases at J, with 14 bases in the middle. Germline loops: CDR1 MNHEY, CDR2 SVGAGI. The CDR3 sequence is CASSFVQGKGANVLTF. The CDR3 DNA follows: TGTGCCAGCAGTTTCGTTCAGGGAAAAGGGGCCAACGTCCTGACTTTC.

The chain employs TRBV10-1 and TRBJ1-1, with 7 bases lining up with TRBD1. The CDR3 contains 15 residues. The V gene end was trimmed by 6 bases and the J gene end by 11 bases; junction bases not matched to a gene: 18. Germline V gives CDR1 WNHNN, CDR2 SYGVQD (reference sequence). The CDR3: CASRPQGKEARAAFF. The CDR3 DNA follows: TGCGCCAGCAGGCCACAGGGGAAAGAGGCTAGAGCGGCTTTCTTT.

The chain links TRBV18 to TRBJ2-1, with TRBD2 matching over 8 bases. V lost 5 bases, J lost 7 bases, and 4 bases stayed unmatched. The CDR3 contains 13 residues. Per germline, CDR1 KGHSH and CDR2 LQKENI. This CDR3 is CASSGPGGNEQFF. In DNA, the CDR3 is TGTGCCAGCTCAGGACCGGGGGGGAATGAGCAGTTCTTC.

This sequence joins TRBV5-1 and TRBJ2-1, with 7 positions matching TRBD2. Unmatched junction bases numbered 6, after V lost 0 bases and J lost 0 bases. The CDR3 runs 17 residues. Germline CDR1 SGHRS, CDR2 YFSETQ. CDR3 DNA sequence: TGCGCCAGCAGCTTGGGGCCTCGCGGGAGCTCCTACAATGAGCAGTTCTTC. It translates to CASSLGPRGSSYNEQFF. Supplemented by reference TRBV5-1 and TRBJ2-1, the full variable domain reads KAGVTQTPRYLIKTRGQQVTLSCSPISGHRSVSWYQQTPGQGLQFLFEYFSETQRNKGNFPGRFSGRQFSNSRSEMNVSTLELGDSALYLCASSLGPRGSSYNEQFFGPGTRLTVL.

The chain is built from TRBV10-3 and TRBJ1-2; 8 bases are shared with TRBD1. V was clipped by 2 bases and J by 5 bases; unmatched bases: 7. The germline gives CDR1 ENHRY, CDR2 SYGVKD. The length of the CDR3 is 15 residues. CDR3 loop: CAISELGTGGYGYTF. DNA of the CDR3: TGTGCCATCAGTGAGCTGGGTACAGGGGGTTATGGCTACACCTTC.

The CDR3 bases are TGCGCCAGCAGCTTGGAATGGACAGGGGGTTATGGCTACACCTTC. Translation gives CASSLEWTGGYGYTF. The chain carries TRBV5-1 and TRBJ1-2; 10 bases are a match to TRBD1. Trimming took 0 bases from V and 5 from J; bases not matched to a gene: 4. The V gene's germline CDR1 is SGHRS and CDR2 YFSETQ. The CDR3 contains 15 residues.

This sequence joins TRBV5-1 and TRBJ2-3, with a possible D match to TRBD1 (6 bases). The CDR3 extends over 13 amino acids. Deletions cut 7 bases from V and 2 bases from J, with 11 bases between. The germline V gene encodes CDR1 SGHRS and CDR2 YFSETQ. The CDR3 DNA is TGCGCCAGCCGGTGGGGACACACAGATACGCAGTATTTT. Translated, it gives CASRWGHTDTQYF.

The chain has TRBV4-3 and TRBJ1-4; D ambiguous. The length of the CDR3 is 16 residues. V shed 1 base and J shed 8 bases, with 17 bases lying between them. Germline CDR1 reads LGHNA; CDR2 reads YSLEER. For the CDR3, the DNA is TGCGCCAGCAGCCAAGCGGTAGCCAGTGTAGGCGAAAAACTGTTTTTT. Protein sequence: CASSQAVASVGEKLFF.

The chain couples TRBV7-2 to TRBJ2-1; perhaps TRBD2 as D (6 bases). Germline values: CDR1 SGHTA, CDR2 FQGNSA. V lost 5 bases and J 0 bases, leaving 14 bases between the germline ends. The CDR3 has 16 residues. The CDR3 nucleotides are TGTGCCAGCAGCCGTCTCGCCGGGAGCTCCTACAATGAGCAGTTCTTC. Translating gives CASSRLAGSSYNEQFF.

The chain recombines TRBV6-2 or TRBV6-3 with TRBJ2-6; TRBD2 matches 8 bases. The V gene end was trimmed by 5 bases and the J gene end by 3 bases; junction bases not matched to a gene: 3. The germline CDR1 and CDR2 sequences are MNHEY and SVGEGT. This CDR3 is built from 15 residues. CDR3 residues: CASSRGLVGANVLTF. CDR3 DNA: TGTGCCAGCAGTCGGGGACTAGTTGGGGCCAACGTCCTGACTTTC.

This clone came up once. The genes are TRBV21-1 and TRBJ2-2; the tabulated D call, TRBD1, remains unverified against the DNA. TRBV21-1 is a known pseudogene. The CDR3 loop spans 18 amino acids. The CDR3 spells CASSKVNSHSSHTGELFF. CDR3 DNA sequence: TGTGCCAGCAGCAAAGTTAATTCCCACAGCTCTCACACCGGGGAGCTGTTTTTT.

The CDR3 DNA follows: TGCGCCAGCAGCTCCCGGACTAGCGGTAATGAGCAGTTCTTC. This translates into CASSSRTSGNEQFF. The chain recombines TRBV5-1 with TRBJ2-1, with TRBD2 matching over 10 bases. V shed 3 bases, J shed 7 bases, and the junction held 4 bases outside the gene matches. Germline V gene lookup returns CDR1 SGHRS and CDR2 YFSETQ. The CDR3 runs to 14 residues. The full variable domain, rest sourced from reference TRBV5-1 and TRBJ2-1, is KAGVTQTPRYLIKTRGQQVTLSCSPISGHRSVSWYQQTPGQGLQFLFEYFSETQRNKGNFPGRFSGRQFSNSRSEMNVSTLELGDSALYLCASSSRTSGNEQFFGPGTRLTVL.

The chain carries TRBV7-9 and TRBJ1-2; weak D call: TRBD1 (5 bases). The CDR3 runs to 12 residues. V gave up 3 bases and J gave up 10 bases, with 12 bases separating them. Germline-derived CDR1 and CDR2 are SEHNR and FQNEAQ (reference sequence). Written as DNA, the CDR3 is TGTGCCAGCAGCTTGTCGACAGCTGACTACACCTTC. This translates into CASSLSTADYTF. Variable domain in full (rest from reference TRBV7-9 and TRBJ1-2): DTGVSQNPRHKITKRGQNVTFRCDPISEHNRLYWYRQTLGQGPEFLTYFQNEAQLEKSRLLSDRFSAERPKGSFSTLEIQRTEQGDSAMYLCASSLSTADYTFGSGTRLTVV.

V gene TRBV4-3 combines with J gene TRBJ1-4; 9 bases are shared with TRBD1. The CDR3 is 15 residues long. Germline lookup yields CDR1 LGHNA and CDR2 YSLEER. V lost 1 base and J lost 7; bases outside the gene matches: 4. CDR3: CASSQVDRGSEKLFF. The CDR3 DNA follows: TGCGCCAGCAGCCAAGTGGACAGGGGTAGTGAAAAACTGTTTTTT.

The chain joins TRBV5-5 to TRBJ2-7; TRBD2 matches 7 bases. The trim removed 0 bases at V and 0 bases at J, leaving 12 bases unmatched. This CDR3 is built from 18 residues. In germline, CDR1 is SGHKS, CDR2 YYEKEE (reference sequence). CDR3 bases: TGTGCCAGCAGCTTGGGAAGGTTCTCTGGGGAGGGCTCCTACGAGCAGTACTTC. The encoded protein is CASSLGRFSGEGSYEQYF.

This chain joins TRBV2 and TRBJ2-5, with 7 bases matching TRBD2. Per germline, CDR1 SNHLY and CDR2 FYNNEI. The CDR3 runs to 15 residues. J lost 1 base, V lost 8 bases, and 10 bases had no gene match. Here the CDR3 DNA reads TGTGCCAGCGAGGGCGGGGGAGCCCTCCAAGAGACCCAGTACTTC. Residues: CASEGGGALQETQYF.

The V call is TRBV3-1 (or the pseudogene TRBV3-2), the J call TRBJ2-1; possibly TRBD1 for D (5 bases). Trimming cost V 1 base and J 8 bases, with 18 bases left between them. From germline, CDR1 is LGHDT and CDR2 YNNKEL (reference sequence). The CDR3 contains 16 residues. CDR3 amino acids: CASSQGGISKGHEQFF. The CDR3 DNA reads as TGTGCCAGCAGCCAAGGAGGAATCTCGAAGGGGCATGAGCAGTTCTTC.

This clone showed up just a few times. V is TRBV5-1 and J is TRBJ1-1, with TRBD1 identical over 8 bases. CDR3 size: 14 residues. Germline V gives CDR1 SGHRS, CDR2 YFSETQ. Trimming cost V 6 bases and J 1 base; bases outside gene matches: 5. CDR3 bases: TGCGCCAGCAATCTACAGGGGGAGAACACTGAAGCTTTCTTT. Translated, it gives CASNLQGENTEAFF. Variable domain in full (rest from reference TRBV5-1 and TRBJ1-1): KAGVTQTPRYLIKTRGQQVTLSCSPISGHRSVSWYQQTPGQGLQFLFEYFSETQRNKGNFPGRFSGRQFSNSRSEMNVSTLELGDSALYLCASNLQGENTEAFFGQGTRLTVV.

The V call is TRBV11-2, the J call TRBJ1-2, with D uncertain. In germline, CDR1 is SGHAT, CDR2 FQNNGV. Trimming removed 0 bases from V and 4 bases from J, with 12 bases in between. The length of the CDR3 is 15 residues. This chain's CDR3 is CASSLDTGRSYGYTF. CDR3 sequence (DNA): TGTGCCAGCAGCTTAGATACGGGGAGGTCCTATGGCTACACCTTC.

The chain uses TRBV27 and TRBJ2-7; D is undetermined. Germline V gene data show CDR1 as MNHEY and CDR2 as SMNVEV (reference sequence). The CDR3 contains 12 residues. With 2 bases removed from V and 4 bases from J, the gap between germline ends came to 6 bases. The CDR3: CASSLVPYEQYF. The CDR3 DNA follows: TGTGCCAGCAGTTTAGTCCCTTACGAGCAGTACTTC.

This clone was recorded once. The V gene is TRBV15, the J gene TRBJ2-7; TRBD1 matches 9 bases. This CDR3 is 16 amino acids long. V lost 3 bases to trimming and J lost 1 base; unmatched junction nucleotides: 7. From germline, CDR1 is LNHNV and CDR2 YYDKDF (reference sequence). The CDR3 bases are TGTGCCACCAGCAGGGGGGGCGGGACAGGGTCCTACGAGCAGTACTTC. This sequence encodes CATSRGGGTGSYEQYF.

This clone has more than one count but fewer than ten. The CDR3 sequence: CASSQAPSGIYEQYF. The CDR3 bases are TGTGCCAGCAGCCAGGCCCCTAGCGGGATTTACGAGCAGTACTTC. V is TRBV7-7 and J is TRBJ2-7, with 9 positions matching TRBD2. V lost 5 bases, J lost 4 bases, and 9 bases stayed unmatched. This CDR3 comprises 15 residues. Looked up from germline, CDR1 is SSHAT and CDR2 is FNYEAQ (reference sequence). Full variable domain (rest looked up from reference TRBV7-7 and TRBJ2-7): GAGVSQSPRYKVTKRGQDVTLRCDPISSHATLYWYQQALGQGPEFLTYFNYEAQPDKSGLPSDRFSAERPEGSISTLTIQRTEQRDSAMYRCASSQAPSGIYEQYFGPGTRLTVT.

The chain is built from TRBV3-1 (or the pseudogene TRBV3-2) and TRBJ1-2; perhaps TRBD1 as D (5 bases). Germline lookup yields CDR1 LGHDT and CDR2 YNNKEL (reference sequence). Trimming pared 2 bases from V and 1 base from J, leaving 8 bases between. The CDR3 extends over 14 amino acids. CDR3 in DNA: TGTGCCAGCAGCCAAATTGACAGTAACTATGGCTACACCTTC. Amino acid sequence: CASSQIDSNYGYTF.

The chain recombines TRBV12-3 or TRBV12-4 with TRBJ2-3, with a tentative D call TRBD2 (6 bases). Trimming took 5 bases from V and 8 from J, leaving 8 bases between them. The CDR3 covers 11 residues. The CDR3 here is CASSRGGTQYF. The DNA of the CDR3 is TGTGCCAGCAGTAGGGGAGGTACGCAGTATTTT.

This clone has a handful of counts. V usage is TRBV16 and J usage is TRBJ1-1, with TRBD1 matching 7 bases. The germline gives CDR1 KGHSY, CDR2 FQNENV. With 4 bases clipped from V and 6 bases from J, the junction kept 11 bases outside the gene matches. This CDR3 is built from 15 residues. The CDR3 bases are TGTGCCAGCAGCCCGCTCGACAGGGATAGGGCTGAAGCTTTCTTT. It yields the protein CASSPLDRDRAEAFF. Full variable domain (outside the CDR3, taken from reference TRBV16 and TRBJ1-1): GEEVAQTPKHLVRGEGQKAKLYCAPIKGHSYVFWYQQVLKNEFKFLISFQNENVFDETGMPKERFSAKCLPNSPCSLEIQATKLEDSAVYFCASSPLDRDRAEAFFGQGTRLTVV.

The CDR3 bases are TGTGCCAGCAGTGAGACAGGGCGAGGCGTTCAGCCCCAGCATTTT. Protein product: CASSETGRGVQPQHF. The J gene is TRBJ1-5, the V gene TRBV6-1, with TRBD1 matching over 7 bases. CDR1 and CDR2 from the germline V gene are MNHNS and SASEGT. The CDR3 has 15 amino acids. Trimming cost V 3 bases and J 6 bases; bases outside gene matches: 8.